This TCR beta chain was captured by sequencing in a study of read filtering for tumor transcriptome and immune sequencing. This clonotype has more than one count but fewer than ten. A much more abundant neighbour one base away suggests this may be a read error. Molecular barcoded adaptors covering alpha/delta and beta/gamma chains were used on 400 to 450 ng RNA. TCRdb redid the calling of the reads with MiXCR, one entry per CDR3 protein. Among more than 100,000 distinct CDR3 sequences listed, less than 15% were seen once. Sequenced sample: a population of CD138-negative cells sorted from bone marrow. This TCR came from a donor at least 40 years old with multiple myeloma.

CDR3 in DNA: TGTGCCTGGAGGAGACCGGGTCCGGGGAATGAGCGGTTCTTC. This gives the protein CAWRRPGPGNERFF. The chain links TRBV30 to TRBJ2-1, with D possibly being TRBD2 (5 bases). Germline CDR1 is GTSNPN and CDR2 is SVGIG (reference sequence). CDR3 size: 14 residues.